These 31 T cell receptor beta chains were all obtained from the same sample, sequenced in a study of cytomegalovirus exposure and HLA in healthy donors. The PCR was carried out with 60 Vbeta primers and 13 Jbeta primers. Assay used: immunoSEQ multiplex PCR; TCRdb lists only in-frame clones, some missing. Among 140,000 to 150,000 clones, roughly 82% were seen once, and the ten largest hold 7%. Sequencing used PBMCs. These receptors were taken from a man aged 30 to 45 in good health and CMV-seronegative.

The chain couples TRBV27 to TRBJ2-7; TRBD2 agrees at 13 bases. The CDR3 is 21 residues long. V lost 6 bases to trimming and J lost 2 bases; unmatched junction nucleotides: 22. The V gene's germline CDR1 is MNHEY and CDR2 SMNVEV (reference sequence). The DNA for the CDR3 is TGTGCCAGCAGCTCCCTCGTCCTAGGACTAGCGGGAGCAGTGAGGACCTACGAGCAGTACTTC. Its translation: CASSSLVLGLAGAVRTYEQYF.

The J gene is TRBJ2-5, the V gene TRBV11-1, with D perhaps TRBD1 (7 bases). Trimming stripped 4 bases from V and 4 bases from J, with 16 bases between. This CDR3 spans 15 amino acids. In germline, CDR1 is SGHAT, CDR2 FQDESV (reference sequence). This CDR3 reads CASSSAAGGGETQYF. As DNA, the CDR3 is TGTGCCAGCAGCTCCGCCGCAGGGGGAGGAGAGACCCAGTACTTC. The variable domain in full, completed from reference TRBV11-1 and TRBJ2-5, reads EAEVAQSPRYKITEKSQAVAFWCDPISGHATLYWYRQILGQGPELLVQFQDESVVDDSQLPKDRFSAERLKGVDSTLKIQPAELGDSAMYLCASSSAAGGGETQYFGPGTRLLVL.

For this clone: At one end, the junction sequence differs from germline, possibly due to a read error. The gene calls are TRBV10-2 and TRBJ2-7, with D possibly TRBD1 on 6 matching bases. Germline-derived CDR1 and CDR2 are WSHSY and SAAADI. CDR3 length equals 13 residues. CDR3 DNA: TGCGCCGGCAGTGAAAACAGGGAACCCGAGCAGTACTTC. This encodes CAGSENREPEQYF.

J is TRBJ2-7 and V is TRBV6-6; D may be TRBD1 (5 bases). Per germline, CDR1 MNHNY and CDR2 SVGAGI (reference sequence). The CDR3 consists of 14 residues. V was pared by 4 bases and J by 2 bases, with 12 bases between. The CDR3, as DNA: TGTGCCAGCAGTTCCCCCAGGGATGCCTACGAGCAGTACTTC. Its protein product is CASSSPRDAYEQYF.

J is TRBJ2-2 and V is TRBV2, with D perhaps TRBD2 (7 bases). CDR3 length equals 15 residues. Trimming pared 11 bases from V and 4 bases from J, leaving 20 bases between. Germline V gene sequence: CDR1 SNHLY, CDR2 FYNNEI. This CDR3 is CAGGVGGLSTGELFF. The CDR3 DNA sequence: TGTGCCGGGGGGGTAGGGGGGCTGAGCACCGGGGAGCTGTTTTTT.

The J gene is TRBJ1-5, the V gene TRBV7-2; D remains unclear. The V gene lost 5 bases and the J gene lost 5 bases, with 16 bases spanning the gap. The CDR3 is 15 residues long. Looked up from germline, CDR1 is SGHTA and CDR2 is FQGNSA. CDR3 region: CASSPDSVSYQPQHF. As DNA, the CDR3 is TGTGCCAGCAGCCCCGATTCGGTGAGTTATCAGCCCCAGCATTTT.

V usage is TRBV19 and J usage is TRBJ1-5, with 8 bases matching TRBD1. The V gene end was trimmed by 5 bases and the J gene end by 2 bases; junction bases not matched to a gene: 5. The CDR3 contains 15 residues. From germline, CDR1 is LNHDA and CDR2 SQIVND (reference sequence). CDR3 loop: CASSDRGGGNQPQHF. Here the CDR3 DNA reads TGTGCCAGTAGTGACAGGGGCGGAGGCAATCAGCCCCAGCATTTT.

The chain uses TRBV10-1 and TRBJ2-5, with 9 bases fitting TRBD1. This CDR3 spans 14 amino acids. Unmatched junction bases numbered 6, after V lost 3 bases and J lost 7 bases. Germline V gene data show CDR1 as WNHNN and CDR2 as SYGVQD (reference sequence). In DNA form, the CDR3 reads TGCGCCAGCAGTGACGGGACAGGGAAAGCGACCCAGTACTTC. Translated: CASSDGTGKATQYF.

This chain links TRBV6-6 with TRBJ2-1; TRBD2 agrees at 10 bases. The germline V gene has CDR1 MNHNY and CDR2 SVGAGI (reference sequence). Trimming removed 7 bases from V and 3 bases from J; junction bases left unmatched: 9. CDR3 size: 16 residues. The CDR3 protein is CASNDLAGGFYNEQFF. DNA for the CDR3: TGTGCCAGCAATGATTTAGCGGGAGGTTTCTACAATGAGCAGTTCTTC.

The chain carries TRBV6-5 and TRBJ1-4; D not resolved. CDR1 is MNHEY, CDR2 SVGAGI, per germline. The ends were cut back, 5 bases at V and 14 bases at J, with 18 bases in the middle. CDR3 size: 13 residues. The CDR3 DNA is TGTGCCAGCAGTCAAGACTTCAACTCTCGTCTGTTTTTT. This codes for CASSQDFNSRLFF.

This rearrangement joins TRBV7-2 to TRBJ2-2, with a possible D match to TRBD1 (5 bases). The V end lost 1 base, the J end lost 6 bases, and 9 bases lay between the germline ends. There are 14 residues in the CDR3. Germline CDR1 and CDR2: SGHTA and FQGNSA. CDR3 residues: CASSLGGSAGELFF. The CDR3 coding sequence is TGTGCCAGCAGCTTAGGGGGCAGCGCCGGGGAGCTGTTTTTT.

This chain uses TRBV28 with TRBJ2-7, with TRBD1 identical over 8 bases. Germline lookup yields CDR1 MDHEN and CDR2 SYDVKM. The ends lost 6 bases at V and 5 bases at J; junction bases unmatched: 6. The CDR3 length is 13 residues. DNA for the CDR3: TGTGCCAGCAGACAGGGGGGATCGGACGAGCAGTACTTC. Protein sequence: CASRQGGSDEQYF.

V is TRBV27 and J is TRBJ1-4; 9 nucleotides line up with TRBD1. This CDR3 region has 14 residues. Per the germline V gene, CDR1 is MNHEY and CDR2 is SMNVEV (reference sequence). J lost 8 bases, V lost 6 bases, and 7 bases had no gene match. The CDR3 sequence is CASRPGQGLEKLFF. DNA for the CDR3: TGTGCCAGCAGGCCGGGACAGGGCTTAGAAAAACTGTTTTTT.

This clone has just a few counts. The rearrangement links TRBV5-1 to TRBJ2-2; D might be TRBD2 (7 bases). V gave up 0 bases and J gave up 6 bases, with 15 bases separating them. Germline CDR1 reads SGHRS; CDR2 reads YFSETQ. This CDR3 has 16 residues. CDR3 bases: TGCGCCAGCAGCTTGGCCAGAGGGGGGGCGGCCGGGGAGCTGTTTTTT. Protein sequence: CASSLARGGAAGELFF.

V usage is TRBV27 and J usage is TRBJ2-1; 12 bases are shared with TRBD2. V shed 6 bases and J 12 bases; nucleotides not matched to a gene: 9. The length of the CDR3 is 14 residues. From germline, CDR1 is MNHEY and CDR2 SMNVEV (reference sequence). As DNA, the CDR3 is TGTGCCAGCAGAGCTAGCGGGAGGGTTGAGACGCAGTTCTTC. It is translated as CASRASGRVETQFF.

The chain is built from TRBV5-4 and TRBJ1-2; TRBD1 matches at 8 bases. Germline V gene sequence: CDR1 SGHNT, CDR2 YYREEE (reference sequence). The trim removed 2 bases at V and 4 bases at J, leaving 7 bases unmatched. The CDR3 runs 15 residues. As DNA, the CDR3 is TGTGCCAGCAGCTTCATTTCGGACAGGGCCTATGGCTACACCTTC. Protein: CASSFISDRAYGYTF.

V usage is TRBV7-3 and J usage is TRBJ2-3; 7 nucleotides line up with TRBD1. The CDR3 runs 17 residues. Germline V gene data show CDR1 as SGHTA and CDR2 as FQGTGA. J was trimmed by 1 base and V by 6 bases; bases with no gene match: 13. CDR3 amino acids: CASSPHPTGVGTDTQYF. CDR3 DNA sequence: TGTGCCAGCAGTCCACACCCTACAGGGGTAGGCACAGATACGCAGTATTTT. Full variable domain (outside the CDR3, taken from reference TRBV7-3 and TRBJ2-3): GAGVSQTPSNKVTEKGKYVELRCDPISGHTALYWYRQSLGQGPEFLIYFQGTGAADDSGLPNDRFFAVRPEGSVSTLKIQRTERGDSAVYLCASSPHPTGVGTDTQYFGPGTRLTVL.

The chain uses TRBV6-5 and TRBJ2-1; 12 positions match TRBD2. Unmatched junction bases numbered 10, after V lost 6 bases and J lost 16 bases. CDR3 size: 13 residues. Germline loops: CDR1 MNHEY, CDR2 SVGAGI. The CDR3 region has the DNA TGTGCCAGCAGCCTAGGACTAGCGGGACCGTTCTTCTTC. It specifies CASSLGLAGPFFF.

V gene TRBV7-2 combines with J gene TRBJ2-3; 8 bases fit TRBD2. Unmatched junction bases numbered 7, after V lost 5 bases and J lost 3 bases. Germline V CDR1 and CDR2: SGHTA, FQGNSA. The CDR3 runs 15 residues. The CDR3 spells CASSLPGGRTDTQYF. The DNA of the CDR3 is TGTGCCAGCAGCCTCCCGGGGGGGCGGACAGATACGCAGTATTTT.

The chain has TRBV29-1 and TRBJ2-3; TRBD2 agrees at 7 bases. This CDR3 contains 15 residues. Germline V gives CDR1 SQVTM, CDR2 ANQGSEA. V lost 6 bases to trimming and J lost 0 bases; unmatched junction nucleotides: 9. Here the CDR3 reads CSVTPGTTSTDTQYF. The CDR3 bases are TGCAGCGTCACCCCCGGGACTACAAGCACAGATACGCAGTATTTT.

This chain links TRBV5-1 with TRBJ1-4; 9 bases are a match to TRBD1. Germline V gene sequence: CDR1 SGHRS, CDR2 YFSETQ. With 0 bases clipped from V and 0 bases from J, the junction kept 6 bases outside the gene matches. The CDR3 has 18 amino acids. The CDR3 DNA is TGCGCCAGCAGCTTGGGACAGGGGGGTTTTGCAACTAATGAAAAACTGTTTTTT. Translation gives CASSLGQGGFATNEKLFF.

The chain is built from TRBV5-4 and TRBJ2-7; 9 bases fit TRBD1. The CDR3 spans 13 residues. Per the germline V gene, CDR1 is SGHNT and CDR2 is YYREEE (reference sequence). With 3 bases clipped from V and 5 bases from J, the junction kept 3 bases outside the gene matches. CDR3: CASSYGQGNEQYF. CDR3 nucleotides: TGTGCCAGCAGCTACGGACAGGGGAACGAGCAGTACTTC. Full variable domain (rest looked up from reference TRBV5-4 and TRBJ2-7): ETGVTQSPTHLIKTRGQQVTLRCSSQSGHNTVSWYQQALGQGPQFIFQYYREEENGRGNFPPRFSGLQFPNYSSELNVNALELDDSALYLCASSYGQGNEQYFGPGTRLTVT.

The chain couples TRBV5-1 to TRBJ2-7; 11 bases fit TRBD2. The V gene end was trimmed by 0 bases and the J gene end by 5 bases; junction bases not matched to a gene: 7. Looked up from germline, CDR1 is SGHRS and CDR2 is YFSETQ. The CDR3 spans 16 residues. In DNA, the CDR3 is TGCGCCAGCAGCTTGGTACTAGCGGGAGCCCTGGACGAGCAGTACTTC. Amino acids: CASSLVLAGALDEQYF.

J is TRBJ1-5 and V is TRBV27; the D gene is possibly TRBD1 (6 bases). The V gene's germline CDR1 is MNHEY and CDR2 SMNVEV (reference sequence). With 7 bases removed from V and 2 bases from J, the gap between germline ends came to 12 bases. The CDR3 is made up of 14 amino acids. The CDR3 sequence is CASKMGAGNQPQHF. The CDR3 nucleotides read TGTGCCAGCAAGATGGGGGCAGGCAATCAGCCCCAGCATTTT.

This chain joins TRBV2 and TRBJ1-2; D is unclear. The length of the CDR3 is 13 residues. Trimming removed 3 bases from V and 4 bases from J, with 9 bases in between. The germline gives CDR1 SNHLY, CDR2 FYNNEI. CDR3 bases: TGTGCCAGCAGTGAGCGGCAGACCTATGGCTACACCTTC. As protein: CASSERQTYGYTF.

The CDR3 sequence: CASSSNRGQGYSPLHF. As DNA, the CDR3 is TGTGCCAGCAGCTCCAACCGGGGACAGGGGTATTCACCCCTCCACTTT. This chain links TRBV11-2 with TRBJ1-6; 10 nucleotides align to TRBD1. The J segment lost 8 bases and the V segment lost 4 bases, leaving 8 bases of the junction unmatched. The germline CDR1 and CDR2 sequences are SGHAT and FQNNGV. The CDR3 covers 16 residues.

In this sample, this clone turned up a few times. The rearrangement joins TRBV25-1 to TRBJ2-1; 7 bases fit TRBD2. The length of the CDR3 is 15 residues. Unmatched junction bases numbered 9, after V lost 3 bases and J lost 7 bases. Germline CDR1 and CDR2: MGHDK and SYGVNS. Here the CDR3 DNA reads TGTGCCAGCAGTGAGGACGGACTAGGGCGGAATGAGCAGTTCTTC. Amino acids: CASSEDGLGRNEQFF.

This sequence joins TRBV5-1 and TRBJ2-1; 8 nucleotides agree with TRBD1. Germline CDR1 SGHRS, CDR2 YFSETQ. The CDR3 has 16 residues. V was pared by 0 bases and J by 3 bases, with 5 bases of the junction left unmatched. Written as DNA, the CDR3 is TGCGCCAGCAGCTTGGCCGGAGACAGGGGCTACAATGAGCAGTTCTTC. As protein: CASSLAGDRGYNEQFF. Combining the CDR3 with reference TRBV5-1 and TRBJ2-1 gives the whole variable domain KAGVTQTPRYLIKTRGQQVTLSCSPISGHRSVSWYQQTPGQGLQFLFEYFSETQRNKGNFPGRFSGRQFSNSRSEMNVSTLELGDSALYLCASSLAGDRGYNEQFFGPGTRLTVL.

V gene TRBV4-1 combines with J gene TRBJ2-1, with 7 bases that match TRBD2. Germline-derived CDR1 and CDR2 are MGHRA and YSYEKL. With V trimmed by 5 bases and J by 3 bases, 16 bases remained unmatched. The CDR3 runs to 18 residues. CDR3: CASSSSQLAQGVYNEQFF. CDR3 DNA: TGCGCCAGCAGCTCCTCACAACTAGCGCAAGGTGTCTACAATGAGCAGTTCTTC.

Notes on this clone: No DNA is shown, since the ends of the CDR3 on it are uncertain; the CDR3 is the one TCRdb lists. The CDR3 sequence is CASSTSTDSYEQYF. This chain connects TRBV27 to TRBJ2-5; the table's D call of TRBD1 was not tested on the DNA. The CDR3 comprises 14 residues, both ends counted. The germline V gene has CDR1 MNHEY and CDR2 SMNVEV (reference sequence).

This clone was seen only once. The chain carries TRBV5-1 and TRBJ1-2, with TRBD1 as a possible D gene (6 bases). V was trimmed by 0 bases and J by 5 bases, leaving 14 bases between them. Germline CDR1 SGHRS, CDR2 YFSETQ. The length of the CDR3 is 15 residues. The CDR3 sequence is CASSLEVGRGYGYTF. In nucleotides, the CDR3 is TGCGCCAGCAGCTTGGAGGTCGGTAGGGGGTATGGCTACACCTTC.